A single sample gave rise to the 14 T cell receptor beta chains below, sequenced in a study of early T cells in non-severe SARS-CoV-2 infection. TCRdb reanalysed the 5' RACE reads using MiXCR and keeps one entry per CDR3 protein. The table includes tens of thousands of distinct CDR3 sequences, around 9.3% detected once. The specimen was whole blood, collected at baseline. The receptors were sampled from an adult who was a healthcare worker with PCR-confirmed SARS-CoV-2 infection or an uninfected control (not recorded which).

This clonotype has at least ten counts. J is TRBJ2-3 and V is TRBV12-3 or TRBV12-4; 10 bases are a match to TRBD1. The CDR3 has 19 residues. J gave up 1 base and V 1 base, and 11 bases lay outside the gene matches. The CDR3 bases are TGTGCCAGCAGTTTAGGGCCGGGGACAGGGGTTCTCGGCACAGATACGCAGTATTTT. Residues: CASSLGPGTGVLGTDTQYF.

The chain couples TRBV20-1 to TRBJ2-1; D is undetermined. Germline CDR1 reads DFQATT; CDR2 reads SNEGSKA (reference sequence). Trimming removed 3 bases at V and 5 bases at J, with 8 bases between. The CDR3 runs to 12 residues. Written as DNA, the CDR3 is TGCAGTGCTAGTATCGCGCACAATGAGCAGTTCTTC. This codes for CSASIAHNEQFF.

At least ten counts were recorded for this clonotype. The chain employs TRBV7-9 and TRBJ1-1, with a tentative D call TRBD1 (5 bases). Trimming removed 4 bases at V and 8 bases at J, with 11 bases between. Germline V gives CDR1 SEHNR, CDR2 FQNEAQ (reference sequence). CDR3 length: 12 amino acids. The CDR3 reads CASSSSRGEAFF. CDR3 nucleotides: TGTGCCAGCAGCTCCAGCCGGGGGGAAGCTTTCTTT.

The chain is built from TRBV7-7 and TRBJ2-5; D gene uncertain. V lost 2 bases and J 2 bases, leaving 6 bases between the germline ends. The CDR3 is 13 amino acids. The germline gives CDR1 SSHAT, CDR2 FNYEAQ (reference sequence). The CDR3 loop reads CASSLIRQETQYF. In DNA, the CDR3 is TGTGCCAGCAGCTTAATCCGTCAAGAGACCCAGTACTTC.

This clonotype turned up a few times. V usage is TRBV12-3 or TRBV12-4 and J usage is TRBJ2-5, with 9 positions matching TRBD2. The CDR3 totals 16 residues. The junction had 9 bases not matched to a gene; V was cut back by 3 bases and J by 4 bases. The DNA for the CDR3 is TGTGCCAGCAGTTTGCTGGCGGGAGGGCCGTTAGAGACCCAGTACTTC. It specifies CASSLLAGGPLETQYF.

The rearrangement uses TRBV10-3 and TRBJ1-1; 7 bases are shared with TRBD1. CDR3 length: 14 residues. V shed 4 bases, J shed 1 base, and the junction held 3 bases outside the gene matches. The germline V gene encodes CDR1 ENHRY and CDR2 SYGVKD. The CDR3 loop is CAISVQGPNTEAFF. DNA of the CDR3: TGTGCCATCAGTGTACAGGGGCCGAACACTGAAGCTTTCTTT.

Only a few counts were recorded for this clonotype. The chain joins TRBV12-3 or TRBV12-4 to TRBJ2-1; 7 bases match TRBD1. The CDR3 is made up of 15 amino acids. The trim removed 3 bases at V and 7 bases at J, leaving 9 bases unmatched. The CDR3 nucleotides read TGTGCCAGCAGTTTGGCCCCTGGACAGGTGAATGAGCAGTTCTTC. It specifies CASSLAPGQVNEQFF.

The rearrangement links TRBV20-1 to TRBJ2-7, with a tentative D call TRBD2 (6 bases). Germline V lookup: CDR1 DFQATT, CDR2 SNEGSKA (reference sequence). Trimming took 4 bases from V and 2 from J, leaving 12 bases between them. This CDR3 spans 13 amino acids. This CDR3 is CSAIVSGTYEQYF. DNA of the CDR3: TGCAGTGCTATCGTTAGCGGTACCTACGAGCAGTACTTC.

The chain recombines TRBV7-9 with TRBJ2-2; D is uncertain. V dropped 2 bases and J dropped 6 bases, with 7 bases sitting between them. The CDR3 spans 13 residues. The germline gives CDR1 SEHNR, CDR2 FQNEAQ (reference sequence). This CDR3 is CASSLSGPGELFF. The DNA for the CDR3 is TGTGCCAGCAGCTTATCAGGACCCGGGGAGCTGTTTTTT. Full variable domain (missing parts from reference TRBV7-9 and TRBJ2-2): DTGVSQNPRHKITKRGQNVTFRCDPISEHNRLYWYRQTLGQGPEFLTYFQNEAQLEKSRLLSDRFSAERPKGSFSTLEIQRTEQGDSAMYLCASSLSGPGELFFGEGSRLTVL.

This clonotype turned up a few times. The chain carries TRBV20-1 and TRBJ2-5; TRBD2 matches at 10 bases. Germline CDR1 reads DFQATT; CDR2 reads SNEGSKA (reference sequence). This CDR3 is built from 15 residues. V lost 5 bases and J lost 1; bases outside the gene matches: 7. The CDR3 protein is CSALAGEGFQETQYF. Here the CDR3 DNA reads TGCAGTGCTCTAGCGGGAGAAGGATTCCAAGAGACCCAGTACTTC.

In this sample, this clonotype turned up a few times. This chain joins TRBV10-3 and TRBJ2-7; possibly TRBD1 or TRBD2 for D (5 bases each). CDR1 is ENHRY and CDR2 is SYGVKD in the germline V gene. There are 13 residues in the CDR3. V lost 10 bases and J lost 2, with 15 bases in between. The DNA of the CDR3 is TGTGCCACCCCACGGGGCAGCCCCTACGAGCAGTACTTC. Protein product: CATPRGSPYEQYF.

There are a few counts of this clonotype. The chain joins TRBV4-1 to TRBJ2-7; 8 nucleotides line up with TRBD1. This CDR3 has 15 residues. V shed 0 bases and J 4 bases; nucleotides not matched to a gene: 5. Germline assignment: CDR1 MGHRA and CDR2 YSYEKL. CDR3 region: CASSQEPGGLYEQYF. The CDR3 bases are TGCGCCAGCAGCCAAGAACCAGGGGGCTTATACGAGCAGTACTTC.

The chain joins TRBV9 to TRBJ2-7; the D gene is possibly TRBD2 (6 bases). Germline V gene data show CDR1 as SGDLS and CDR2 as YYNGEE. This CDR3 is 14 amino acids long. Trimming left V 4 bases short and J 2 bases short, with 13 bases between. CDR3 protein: CASSPSGVAYEQYF. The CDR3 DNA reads TGTGCCAGCAGCCCCTCGGGGGTTGCCTACGAGCAGTACTTC. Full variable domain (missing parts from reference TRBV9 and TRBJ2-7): DSGVTQTPKHLITATGQRVTLRCSPRSGDLSVYWYQQSLDQGLQFLIQYYNGEERAKGNILERFSAQQFPDLHSELNLSSLELGDSALYFCASSPSGVAYEQYFGPGTRLTVT.

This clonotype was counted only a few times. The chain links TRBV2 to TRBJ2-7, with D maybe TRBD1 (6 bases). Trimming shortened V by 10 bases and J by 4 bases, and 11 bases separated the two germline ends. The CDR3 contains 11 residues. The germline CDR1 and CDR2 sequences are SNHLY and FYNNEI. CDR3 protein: CATSQGYEQYF. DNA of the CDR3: TGTGCCACTTCTCAGGGGTACGAGCAGTACTTC.